This TCR beta chain was identified during a study of blood T cell repertoires in COVID-19. The wider study: From T cells, B-cell-depleted T cells, or PBMCs came the material, which was cDNA or gDNA.

Across 24 US areas, participants ranged in age from 18 to 89 years. In assigning cohorts, the study relied on participant-reported clinical history. Per the original methods: Using reference gene primer amplification, nucleated cell counts were estimated. Data came from immunoSEQ multiplex PCR; TCRdb stores just in-frame clones and leaves some out. Clone size and V and J calls were adopted from that table, with D and trimming inferred from the DNA. The sample has over 300,000 clones, 70% to 90% seen once. The sample was PBMCs or T cells enriched from blood (not recorded which). The clonotype was recovered from a woman in her thirties with acute COVID-19.

CDR3 in amino acids: CASSPGLSYEQYF. CDR3 bases: TGTGCCAGCAGTCCGGGGTTGTCCTACGAGCAGTACTTC. The chain joins TRBV28 to TRBJ2-7; D is perhaps TRBD2 (5 bases). Trimming removed 5 bases from V and 1 base from J, with 9 bases in between. This CDR3 spans 13 amino acids. Per the germline V gene, CDR1 is MDHEN and CDR2 is SYDVKM.